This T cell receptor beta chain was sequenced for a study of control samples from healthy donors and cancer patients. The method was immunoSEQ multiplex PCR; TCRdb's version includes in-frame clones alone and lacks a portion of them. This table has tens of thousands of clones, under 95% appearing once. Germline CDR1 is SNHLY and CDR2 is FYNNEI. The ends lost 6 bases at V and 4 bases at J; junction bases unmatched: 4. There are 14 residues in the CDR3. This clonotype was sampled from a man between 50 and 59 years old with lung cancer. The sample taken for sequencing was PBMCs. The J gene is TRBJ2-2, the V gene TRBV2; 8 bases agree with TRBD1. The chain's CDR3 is CASRKDRVTGELFF. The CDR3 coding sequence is TGTGCCAGCAGGAAGGACAGGGTCACCGGGGAGCTGTTTTTT.